The clone carrying this T cell receptor beta chain was seen once. The antigen is not known. Germline CDR1 LNHNV, CDR2 YYDKDF (reference sequence). The length of the CDR3 is 13 residues. Trimming stripped 0 bases from V and 8 bases from J, with 10 bases between. This entry belongs to a study of T cell responses to AZD1222 COVID-19 vaccine. Study results and caveats: Repertoires were sampled only after the peak T cell response. Clonal diversity was possibly underestimated, and the donors were mostly white British, with more females.

Data came from immunoSEQ multiplex PCR; TCRdb stores just in-frame clones and leaves some out. The data show some 120,000 clones, roughly 91% seen once. This TCR was recovered from an adult in good health. The sample was peripheral blood, taken on day 0 of MenACWY control vaccination. The chain joins TRBV15 to TRBJ1-2; D is uncertain. The CDR3 coding sequence is TGTGCCACCAGCAGAGATAGAGGAGGCGGCTACACCTTC. Residues: CATSRDRGGGYTF.